The present T cell receptor beta chain was sequenced within a study of post-analysis software for immune sequencing data. Looking at the study overall: Several disease courses (relapsing-remitting, secondary progressive and progressive-relapsing) of multiple sclerosis were included.

Tagging with unique molecular identifiers was a feature of the TCR beta cDNA libraries. MiXCR, run by TCRdb on the PCR reads, gives a single entry per CDR3 protein. Here the sample spans a few hundred thousand distinct CDR3 sequences, 36% being singletons. Study outcomes and limitations: When compared against controls, multiple sclerosis patients showed significantly lower normalized Chao1 diversity.

Concerning this clonotype itself: Its cognate antigen is unknown.

The receptor's source is a girl between 5 and 17 years old with multiple sclerosis. Sequencing input: blood.

In DNA, the CDR3 is TGTGCCAGCAGCTTACGGCTAGCCCCCTACGAGCAGTACTTC. Its protein product is CASSLRLAPYEQYF. The V call is TRBV7-2, the J call TRBJ2-7; a possible D gene is TRBD2 (5 bases). The CDR3 runs to 14 residues. Trimming shortened V by 2 bases and J by 2 bases, and 10 bases separated the two germline ends. Germline-derived CDR1 and CDR2 are SGHTA and FQGNSA.